Listed below are T cell receptor beta chains from one sample, sequenced in a study of blood T cell repertoires in COVID-19. Produced via immunoSEQ multiplex PCR; TCRdb's table is partial and in-frame only. The sample lists hundreds of thousands of clones, 85% to 90% seen once, with approximately 0.9% in the top ten. Sequencing was done on a sample of PBMCs or T cells enriched from blood (not recorded which). Every receptor here comes from a man aged 50 or older who had been exposed to COVID-19. Each CDR3 is given with its conserved first and last residue. D genes are given only for firm matches.

v_gene,j_gene,d_gene,CDR3aa,CDR3nt
TRBV30,TRBJ1-6,NA,CAWSGQAKNSPLHF,TGTGCCTGGAGTGGGCAGGCAAAAAATTCACCCCTCCACTTT
TRBV18,TRBJ2-2,NA,CASSPATVNTGELFF,TGTGCCAGCTCACCAGCGACAGTGAACACCGGGGAGCTGTTTTTT
TRBV6-5,TRBJ1-4,TRBD1,CASIPTGGSAFRLFF,TGTGCCAGCATCCCGACAGGGGGCTCTGCCTTTCGACTGTTTTTT
TRBV28,TRBJ2-1,TRBD2,CASSLPGLAVYNEQFF,TGTGCCAGCAGTCTCCCGGGACTAGCGGTCTACAATGAGCAGTTCTTC
TRBV3-1/TRBV3-2,TRBJ1-2,NA,CASSHQGAYGYTF,TGTGCCAGCAGCCATCAGGGCGCCTATGGCTACACCTTC
TRBV6-5,TRBJ1-1,NA,CASYQQFEAFF,TGTGCCAGCTACCAACAGTTTGAAGCTTTCTTT
TRBV2,TRBJ2-1,NA,CASGRRFNEQFF,TGTGCCAGCGGGAGGCGTTTCAATGAGCAGTTCTTC
TRBV28,TRBJ2-7,NA,CASSLYRRGEQYF,TGTGCCAGCAGTTTATACCGCAGGGGCGAGCAGTACTTC
TRBV7-2,TRBJ2-3,NA,CASSSPADTQYF,TGTGCCAGCAGCTCCCCAGCAGATACGCAGTATTTT
TRBV28,TRBJ2-1,NA,CATSGTATYNEQFF,TGTGCCACCAGCGGGACAGCCACCTACAATGAGCAGTTCTTC